The 11 T cell receptor beta chains in this list originate from one sample, sequenced in a study of T cells in Graves' hyperthyroidism and ophthalmopathy. The CDR3 regions of TCR beta were amplified from RNA transcripts. First-round RT-PCR with HTBI primers amplified the TCR CDR3 region. TCRdb re-analysed the multiplex PCR reads in MiXCR, keeping a single row per CDR3 protein. Of approximately 600,000 distinct CDR3 sequences listed, 15% to 20% are singletons. Sequenced input: blood. These TCRs come from a woman aged 25 to 39 with Graves' hyperthyroidism.

This clonotype was observed a few times. The V call is TRBV19, the J call TRBJ2-1; 10 bases align to TRBD1. The germline gives CDR1 LNHDA, CDR2 SQIVND (reference sequence). The V segment lost 3 bases and the J segment 7 bases; nucleotides outside the gene matches: 6. This CDR3 has 15 residues. The CDR3 protein is CASSIGDRGSNEQFF. CDR3 nucleotides: TGTGCCAGTAGTATCGGGGACAGGGGATCGAATGAGCAGTTCTTC.

The rearrangement joins TRBV7-9 to TRBJ2-3; 9 bases agree with TRBD1. The V segment lost 3 bases and the J segment 5 bases; nucleotides outside the gene matches: 9. Germline V gives CDR1 SEHNR, CDR2 FQNEAQ (reference sequence). CDR3 length: 16 residues. CDR3 nucleotide sequence: TGTGCCAGCAGCTTGGTGGGACAGGGATCCGGAGATACGCAGTATTTT. This encodes CASSLVGQGSGDTQYF.

This clonotype was seen a few times. The chain employs TRBV6-1 and TRBJ1-5, with 9 bases that match TRBD1. Germline V gene sequence: CDR1 MNHNS, CDR2 SASEGT. The CDR3 runs to 14 residues. J lost 7 bases, V lost 5 bases, and 6 bases had no gene match. CDR3 DNA: TGTGCCAGCAGTCGACAGGGGGGCGGCCAGCCCCAGCATTTT. Translated: CASSRQGGGQPQHF.

This clonotype came up a few times. CDR3 region: CSARPPGGSYEQYF. The CDR3 DNA reads TGCAGTGCTAGACCCCCAGGGGGTAGCTACGAGCAGTACTTC. V usage is TRBV20-1 and J usage is TRBJ2-7; 7 nucleotides align to TRBD1. This CDR3 has 14 residues. Germline lookup yields CDR1 DFQATT and CDR2 SNEGSKA (reference sequence). The V and J ends lost 2 bases and 3 bases, in that order; junction bases with no gene match: 7.

This clonotype was detected only a few times. This chain connects TRBV5-4 to TRBJ1-4; D perhaps matches TRBD1 (6 bases). Trimming took 4 bases from V and 7 from J, leaving 14 bases between them. The germline CDR1 and CDR2 sequences are SGHNT and YYREEE (reference sequence). The CDR3 runs to 14 residues. The DNA of the CDR3 is TGTGCCAGCAGCCCCGGGGGCGCGTTTGAAAAACTGTTTTTT. It encodes CASSPGGAFEKLFF.

The chain recombines TRBV11-2 with TRBJ1-6; 10 positions match TRBD1. V was clipped by 1 base and J by 10 bases; unmatched bases: 7. The CDR3 runs 16 residues. From germline, CDR1 is SGHAT and CDR2 FQNNGV. CDR3 sequence: CASSLAGTGAGSPLHF. As DNA, the CDR3 is TGTGCCAGCAGCTTAGCGGGGACAGGGGCCGGATCACCCCTCCACTTT.

The chain employs TRBV5-5 and TRBJ2-5; D gene uncertain. V was trimmed by 7 bases and J by 5 bases, leaving 12 bases between them. CDR3 length: 12 amino acids. The germline gives CDR1 SGHKS, CDR2 YYEKEE (reference sequence). CDR3 nucleotides: TGTGCCAGCCGCCAGTTAAGGGAGACCCAGTACTTC. It translates to CASRQLRETQYF.

Regarding this clonotype: This may be a read error: a much more frequent sequence differs by one nucleotide. J is TRBJ2-7 and V is TRBV11-2; tentative D call: TRBD1 (6 bases). The CDR3 length is 12 residues. Germline CDR1 reads SGHAT; CDR2 reads FQNNGV. The CDR3 is CASSFNRAEQHF. The CDR3 DNA reads as TGTGCCAGCAGCTTTAACAGGGCCGAGCAGCACTTC.

This clonotype has more than one count but fewer than ten. This rearrangement joins TRBV9 to TRBJ2-1; 7 nucleotides align to TRBD2. Germline loops: CDR1 SGDLS, CDR2 YYNGEE. The CDR3 is 15 amino acids. The junction had 9 bases not matched to a gene; V was cut back by 4 bases and J by 5 bases. The CDR3 region is CASSPGLVSDNEQFF. DNA of the CDR3: TGTGCCAGCAGCCCTGGACTAGTTTCAGACAATGAGCAGTTCTTC.

In its sample, this clonotype was seen many times. This chain uses TRBV6-1 with TRBJ1-6, with 8 nucleotides matching TRBD1. Germline V CDR1 and CDR2: MNHNS, SASEGT. The ends lost 0 bases at V and 10 bases at J; junction bases unmatched: 8. This CDR3 region has 16 residues. CDR3 sequence (DNA): TGTGCCAGCAGTGAAGCCGTCAGGGGGCTGAGCTCACCCCTCCACTTT. Amino acid sequence: CASSEAVRGLSSPLHF.

This clonotype has ten or more counts. The chain links TRBV28 to TRBJ1-1; a possible D gene is TRBD1 (5 bases). The germline V gene has CDR1 MDHEN and CDR2 SYDVKM. V lost 7 bases, J lost 1 base, and 16 bases lay in between. This CDR3 contains 15 residues. CDR3 residues: CASIILGGRNTEAFF. In DNA, the CDR3 is TGTGCCAGCATTATCCTTGGGGGGAGGAACACTGAAGCTTTCTTT.